The 30 T cell receptor beta chains reported below all come from one sample, sequenced in a study of blood T cell repertoires in COVID-19. Produced via immunoSEQ multiplex PCR; TCRdb's table is partial and in-frame only. The sample consists of under 95,000 clones, over 65% of them appearing once. The material sequenced was peripheral blood. These receptors were obtained from a man between 50 and 59 years old with active or convalescent COVID-19.

V usage is TRBV4-1 and J usage is TRBJ2-3; a possible D gene is TRBD1 (5 bases). The CDR3 contains 16 residues. Trimming took off 0 bases at V and 8 bases at J, with 18 bases between the two ends. In germline, CDR1 is MGHRA, CDR2 YSYEKL. CDR3 nucleotide sequence: TGCGCCAGCAGCCAAGACTCTCGGAATCAGGGCGCTACGCAGTATTTT. Protein sequence: CASSQDSRNQGATQYF.

This clone was recorded a few times. The V gene is TRBV29-1, the J gene TRBJ1-5; 10 nucleotides match TRBD1. Trimming at V came to 0 bases and at J to 13 bases, leaving 6 bases not matched to a gene. In germline, CDR1 is SQVTM, CDR2 ANQGSEA. This CDR3 has 13 residues. The CDR3 region is CSVEDVTGGRQHF. CDR3 sequence (DNA): TGCAGCGTTGAAGATGTGACAGGGGGCAGGCAGCATTTT.

This chain links TRBV9 with TRBJ2-1; TRBD2 is a possible D gene (5 bases). Germline V gene data show CDR1 as SGDLS and CDR2 as YYNGEE. V lost 3 bases and J 7 bases, leaving 8 bases between the germline ends. This CDR3 has 12 amino acids. In DNA form, the CDR3 reads TGTGCCAGCAGCGAAGGGAGAAATGAGCAGTTCTTC. Translated: CASSEGRNEQFF.

The genes are TRBV5-8 and TRBJ1-1; 7 bases are a match to TRBD1. The CDR3 spans 13 residues. Germline V gives CDR1 SGHTS, CDR2 YDEGEE. The junction had 4 bases not matched to a gene; V was cut back by 0 bases and J by 8 bases. The CDR3 protein is CASSLGRDSEAFF. CDR3 nucleotide sequence: TGTGCCAGCAGCTTGGGGCGGGACAGCGAAGCTTTCTTT.

This clone was found many times. This chain uses TRBV27 with TRBJ2-2; D perhaps matches TRBD2 (5 bases). CDR1 and CDR2 (germline): MNHEY, SMNVEV (reference sequence). CDR3 size: 15 residues. V gave up 8 bases and J gave up 4 bases, with 17 bases separating them. For the CDR3, the DNA is TGTGCCAGCGCCTTCGCGGCCCGGGGCACCGGGGAGCTGTTTTTT. Protein sequence: CASAFAARGTGELFF.

This chain uses TRBV7-8 with TRBJ2-3; D gene uncertain. V was clipped by 5 bases and J by 4 bases, with 13 bases between them. CDR3 length equals 14 residues. CDR1 SGHVS and CDR2 FQNEAQ come from the germline V gene. CDR3 DNA: TGTGCCAGCAGCCCCAGGTCCGTCGCAGATACGCAGTATTTT. This translates into CASSPRSVADTQYF. Together with reference TRBV7-8 and TRBJ2-3, the CDR3 gives the full variable domain: GAGVSQSPRYKVAKRGQDVALRCDPISGHVSLFWYQQALGQGPEFLTYFQNEAQLDKSGLPSDRFFAERPEGSVSTLKIQRTQQEDSAVYLCASSPRSVADTQYFGPGTRLTVL.

This clone was counted only a few times. The chain employs TRBV10-1 and TRBJ2-3; 13 nucleotides agree with TRBD2. Germline CDR1 is WNHNN and CDR2 is SYGVQD (reference sequence). The CDR3 is 16 amino acids. Trimming took 8 bases from V and 0 from J; bases not matched to a gene: 5. The CDR3 nucleotides read TGCGCCAGCGGGGGGGGACTAGCGGGAAGCACAGATACGCAGTATTTT. It encodes CASGGGLAGSTDTQYF.

This clone has only a few counts. J is TRBJ2-7 and V is TRBV27; D may be TRBD1 (6 bases). This CDR3 is built from 16 residues. V lost 5 bases to trimming and J lost 0 bases, with 17 bases between them. Germline CDR1 reads MNHEY; CDR2 reads SMNVEV (reference sequence). This CDR3 is CASSPSSGVNSYEQYF. The CDR3 nucleotides are TGTGCCAGCAGTCCCTCCTCAGGGGTCAACTCCTACGAGCAGTACTTC.

The chain couples TRBV5-1 to TRBJ2-3, with 11 bases aligning to TRBD2. The V and J ends lost 1 base and 0 bases, in that order; junction bases with no gene match: 4. CDR1 and CDR2 from the germline V gene are SGHRS and YFSETQ. The CDR3 runs to 17 residues. The CDR3 coding sequence is TGCGCCAGCAGCTTGTCTAGCGGGGGGATTAGCACAGATACGCAGTATTTT. Translating it yields CASSLSSGGISTDTQYF. The full variable domain, with the rest looked up from reference TRBV5-1 and TRBJ2-3, is KAGVTQTPRYLIKTRGQQVTLSCSPISGHRSVSWYQQTPGQGLQFLFEYFSETQRNKGNFPGRFSGRQFSNSRSEMNVSTLELGDSALYLCASSLSSGGISTDTQYFGPGTRLTVL.

This clone was detected once. The chain uses TRBV9 and TRBJ2-3; 10 bases are shared with TRBD2. V dropped 0 bases and J dropped 0; count of bases not matched to a gene: 4. The CDR3 consists of 17 residues. CDR1 is SGDLS, CDR2 YYNGEE, per germline. The CDR3 nucleotides are TGTGCCAGCAGCGTAGCTCTAGCGGGGGTAAGCACAGATACGCAGTATTTT. Translated, it gives CASSVALAGVSTDTQYF.

The rearrangement uses TRBV5-1 and TRBJ1-1; 8 nucleotides align to TRBD1. This CDR3 is 13 amino acids long. Germline values: CDR1 SGHRS, CDR2 YFSETQ. V dropped 1 base and J dropped 11; count of bases not matched to a gene: 7. The CDR3 nucleotides read TGCGCCAGCAGCTTGCCGGGGCAGGGGGCGGCTTTCTTT. Amino acid sequence: CASSLPGQGAAFF.

This chain joins TRBV29-1 and TRBJ2-3; TRBD2 matches 7 bases. Germline trimming cut 3 bases from V and 6 bases from J; bases unmatched to any gene: 3. The CDR3 is 12 residues long. Germline V CDR1 and CDR2: SQVTM, ANQGSEA. Here the CDR3 reads CSVEIGGDTQYF. The CDR3 nucleotides are TGCAGCGTTGAGATCGGGGGGGATACGCAGTATTTT.

This chain uses TRBV11-3 with TRBJ1-1; D might be TRBD1 (6 bases). CDR3 size: 13 residues. Trimming left V 4 bases short and J 4 bases short, with 10 bases between. The germline gives CDR1 SGHNT, CDR2 YENEEA. CDR3 residues: CASSSGDITEAFF. CDR3 in DNA: TGTGCCAGCAGCTCAGGGGATATCACTGAAGCTTTCTTT.

The chain is built from TRBV7-3 and TRBJ2-5; tentative D call: TRBD2 (7 bases). The CDR3 loop spans 16 amino acids. CDR1 and CDR2 from the germline V gene are SGHTA and FQGTGA. V dropped 2 bases and J dropped 5 bases, with 18 bases sitting between them. The CDR3 reads CASSLGSRGARETQYF. The CDR3 nucleotides read TGTGCCAGCAGCTTAGGGTCCCGGGGGGCAAGGGAGACCCAGTACTTC.

The chain combines TRBV7-2 with TRBJ2-7, with a weak D call TRBD2 (7 bases). The ends were cut back, 5 bases at V and 6 bases at J, with 17 bases in the middle. The CDR3 runs 14 residues. CDR1 and CDR2 from the germline V gene are SGHTA and FQGNSA. DNA of the CDR3: TGTGCCAGCAGCCCAAGAGGGGGGGCGGGCGAGCAGTACTTC. It codes for CASSPRGGAGEQYF.

The chain recombines TRBV5-1 with TRBJ1-5; 8 bases align to TRBD1. The CDR3 runs 16 residues. V lost 0 bases and J lost 4; bases outside the gene matches: 6. Germline lookup yields CDR1 SGHRS and CDR2 YFSETQ. In DNA form, the CDR3 reads TGCGCCAGCAGCTTGGGCTCCGGGACAGGAAATCAGCCCCAGCATTTT. Its protein is CASSLGSGTGNQPQHF.

This chain joins TRBV7-2 and TRBJ2-3, with D perhaps matching TRBD2 (6 bases). The CDR3 loop spans 13 amino acids. Trimming removed 5 bases from V and 4 bases from J, with 10 bases in between. Germline loops: CDR1 SGHTA, CDR2 FQGNSA. The CDR3, as DNA: TGTGCCAGCAGCCGGGGGACGGCAGATACGCAGTATTTT. Translated, it gives CASSRGTADTQYF.

This chain joins TRBV6-2 or TRBV6-3 and TRBJ2-5, with a tentative D call TRBD1 (5 bases). The CDR3 covers 14 residues. The germline V gene encodes CDR1 MNHEY and CDR2 SVGEGT. The V end was cut by 6 bases, the J end by 4 bases, with 15 bases between. CDR3 sequence: CASSPGAVPETQYF. CDR3 bases: TGTGCCAGCAGCCCTGGGGCAGTCCCAGAGACCCAGTACTTC.

The rearrangement uses TRBV5-1 and TRBJ2-3; D might be TRBD2 (6 bases). V was pared by 3 bases and J by 2 bases, with 16 bases between. The CDR3 length is 16 residues. Germline lookup yields CDR1 SGHRS and CDR2 YFSETQ. CDR3 region: CASSSETSQITDTQYF. As DNA, the CDR3 is TGCGCCAGCAGCTCCGAGACTAGTCAAATCACAGATACGCAGTATTTT.

This chain joins TRBV7-2 and TRBJ1-2, with D possibly TRBD1 on 5 matching bases. Between the trimmed V and J ends, which lost 1 base and 13 bases, there was a span of 13 bases. This CDR3 contains 12 residues. CDR1 and CDR2 (germline): SGHTA, FQGNSA. DNA of the CDR3: TGTGCCAGCAGCTTAGGTGGCAGGGTGGTCACCTTC. This translates into CASSLGGRVVTF.

This chain's CDR3 is CASSLASSYNEQFF. The CDR3 DNA sequence: TGCGCCAGCAGCCTGGCTAGCTCCTACAATGAGCAGTTCTTC. The chain recombines TRBV5-1 with TRBJ2-1; no definite D call. Looked up from germline, CDR1 is SGHRS and CDR2 is YFSETQ. With 4 bases removed from V and 0 bases from J, the gap between germline ends came to 8 bases. The CDR3 is 14 amino acids.

CDR3 nucleotide sequence: TGTGCCAGCACCGACGAGGGTTGGACTGAAGCTTTCTTT. Protein product: CASTDEGWTEAFF. The chain employs TRBV6-5 and TRBJ1-1; D unresolved. CDR1 MNHEY and CDR2 SVGAGI come from the germline V gene. The length of the CDR3 is 13 residues. The ends were cut back, 7 bases at V and 5 bases at J, with 14 bases in the middle.

The V call is TRBV4-1, the J call TRBJ1-2; D unresolved. Per the germline V gene, CDR1 is MGHRA and CDR2 is YSYEKL. Trimming took 3 bases from V and 3 from J, leaving 14 bases between them. This CDR3 is 15 amino acids long. This CDR3 is CASSQSQNTHYGYTF. The CDR3 region has the DNA TGCGCCAGCAGCCAGTCACAGAACACTCACTATGGCTACACCTTC.

This clone was found a few times. This chain connects TRBV4-1 to TRBJ1-5; D gene unclear. CDR3 length: 14 amino acids. CDR1 and CDR2 (germline): MGHRA, YSYEKL. Trimming pared 7 bases from V and 9 bases from J, leaving 19 bases between. The CDR3 is CASTPAPRSGPQHF. The CDR3 DNA reads TGCGCCAGCACCCCAGCACCTCGATCGGGGCCCCAGCATTTT.

This clone was recorded only once. The chain couples TRBV13 to TRBJ1-2; D gene ambiguous. V was cut by 5 bases and J by 8 bases, with 18 bases left in between. CDR3 size: 14 residues. CDR1 is PRHDT and CDR2 is FYEKMQ in the germline V gene (reference sequence). CDR3 amino acids: CASSHRSGAGGYTF. The CDR3 bases are TGTGCCAGCAGCCATCGATCCGGAGCTGGGGGCTACACCTTC.

The chain employs TRBV24-1 and TRBJ2-1; 10 nucleotides align to TRBD2. Germline V gene lookup returns CDR1 KGHDR and CDR2 SFDVKD. V lost 5 bases, J lost 4 bases, and 7 bases stayed unmatched. The CDR3 contains 16 residues. This chain's CDR3 is CATSVPSGGLYNEQFF. In DNA, the CDR3 is TGTGCCACCAGTGTCCCTAGCGGGGGATTATACAATGAGCAGTTCTTC.

This clone was picked up a small number of times. J is TRBJ1-6 and V is TRBV6-2 or TRBV6-3, with D unclear. V shed 0 bases and J shed 10 bases, with 7 bases lying between them. CDR3 length: 13 residues. The V gene's germline CDR1 is MNHEY and CDR2 SVGEGT. The CDR3 spells CASSYSVTSPLHF. The CDR3 nucleotides are TGTGCCAGCAGTTACTCGGTGACATCACCCCTCCACTTT.

The rearrangement uses TRBV19 and TRBJ2-2, with 7 bases lining up with TRBD1. Trimming took 6 bases from V and 5 from J; bases not matched to a gene: 21. This CDR3 is built from 19 residues. Germline V lookup: CDR1 LNHDA, CDR2 SQIVND (reference sequence). The CDR3 DNA is TGTGCCAGTAGCAATGCCGGGACAGCGACTCGGATGGGGACCGGGGAGCTGTTTTTT. This translates into CASSNAGTATRMGTGELFF.

J is TRBJ1-1 and V is TRBV13; D unclear. V dropped 5 bases and J dropped 0 bases, with 7 bases sitting between them. This CDR3 is 13 amino acids long. Germline V gene data show CDR1 as PRHDT and CDR2 as FYEKMQ (reference sequence). The CDR3 is CASSDSVNTEAFF. DNA of the CDR3: TGTGCCAGCAGCGATTCAGTGAACACTGAAGCTTTCTTT. The entire variable domain, with the rest obtained from reference TRBV13 and TRBJ1-1, is as follows: AAGVIQSPRHLIKEKRETATLKCYPIPRHDTVYWYQQGPGQDPQFLISFYEKMQSDKGSIPDRFSAQQFSDYHSELNMSSLELGDSALYFCASSDSVNTEAFFGQGTRLTVV.

The chain links TRBV2 to TRBJ2-5; 13 bases map to TRBD2. Germline V gives CDR1 SNHLY, CDR2 FYNNEI. The CDR3 spans 14 residues. The junction had 8 bases not matched to a gene; V was cut back by 9 bases and J by 7 bases. CDR3 in DNA: TGTGCCAGTAGACTAGCGGGGGGTCGCCGGACCCAGTACTTC. Encoded protein: CASRLAGGRRTQYF.